This T cell receptor beta chain stems from a study of cytomegalovirus exposure and HLA in healthy donors. On this clone itself: As yet, its antigen is unknown.

The PCR made use of 60 Vbeta and 13 Jbeta primers. Assay used: immunoSEQ multiplex PCR; TCRdb lists only in-frame clones, some missing. The repertoire consists of 100,000 or so clones, with around 72% occurring once and the leading ten covering 12% to 15%. The study's findings and limits: Another analysis was done later, and it associated around 15,000 TCR beta sequences with HLA alleles at 0.05 false discovery rate.

The sample was PBMCs. The receptor's source is a male donor in good health and CMV-seropositive.

The CDR3 nucleotides are TGTGCCAGCAGTTATCGGGGGAGCGGGGGGAGCACAGATACGCAGTATTTT. This encodes CASSYRGSGGSTDTQYF. The chain employs TRBV27 and TRBJ2-3; 9 bases fit TRBD2. The CDR3 has 17 amino acids. The V segment lost 4 bases and the J segment 0 bases; nucleotides outside the gene matches: 8. Germline assignment: CDR1 MNHEY and CDR2 SMNVEV (reference sequence).